The 26 T cell receptor beta chains below come from one sample, sequenced in a study of T cells expressing NK-cell markers. Reprocessing the 5' RACE reads, TCRdb reports a single entry for every CDR3 protein and omits DNA. This sample's clone table lists over 100,000 distinct CDR3 sequences. Sequenced sample: blood T cells: a sorted CD56 or NKG2C T cell subset, CD4+ or CD8+ T cells, or bulk PBMC T cells (not recorded which). Receptors were obtained from a woman between 18 and 75 years old in good health.

The rearrangement joins TRBV19 to TRBJ1-1; no DNA is available, so the TRBD1 call from TCRdb remains unchecked. The CDR3 runs 14 residues. Germline CDR1 LNHDA, CDR2 SQIVND (reference sequence). The CDR3 is CASSGGQLNTEAFF.

V and J are TRBV12-3 or TRBV12-4 and TRBJ2-1. This CDR3 is 14 amino acids long. CDR3 sequence: CASGYTNSYNEQFF.

The chain employs TRBV19 and TRBJ1-2; no DNA is available, so the TRBD1 call from TCRdb remains unchecked. The CDR3 totals 19 residues. The germline gives CDR1 LNHDA, CDR2 SQIVND (reference sequence). This CDR3 reads CASSILGAKVTGFNYGYTF.

This rearrangement joins TRBV4-3 to TRBJ2-2; the D call from TCRdb, TRBD1, cannot be confirmed without DNA. From germline, CDR1 is LGHNA and CDR2 YSLEER. The CDR3 consists of 14 residues. CDR3 region: CASSVDRHTGELFF.

The chain couples TRBV6-5 to TRBJ2-3. CDR3 length: 16 residues. Looked up from germline, CDR1 is MNHEY and CDR2 is SVGAGI. The CDR3 sequence is CASSQWTSASTDTQYF.

The J gene is TRBJ2-1, the V gene TRBV6-1; TCRdb names TRBD2, which stays unverified in the absence of DNA. The length of the CDR3 is 16 residues. Germline V gene data show CDR1 as MNHNS and CDR2 as SASEGT. CDR3 protein: CASHKGGWSSYNEQFF.

The genes are TRBV4-3 and TRBJ2-5; TCRdb's D call of TRBD1 is untestable without DNA. CDR1 is LGHNA and CDR2 is YSLEER in the germline V gene. The CDR3 spans 13 residues. This CDR3 reads CASSQDGTETQYF.

The chain recombines TRBV19 with TRBJ1-1. Germline V CDR1 and CDR2: LNHDA, SQIVND (reference sequence). This CDR3 is 13 amino acids long. CDR3 protein: CASSIGSYPEAFF.

The gene calls are TRBV11-2 and TRBJ1-5. Germline V gives CDR1 SGHAT, CDR2 FQNNGV. There are 14 residues in the CDR3. The CDR3 reads CASSSDRQYQPQHF.

The V call is TRBV6-4, the J call TRBJ2-1. Germline CDR1 reads MRHNA; CDR2 reads SNTAGT. CDR3 length: 13 residues. The CDR3 sequence: CASSDGDYNEQFF.

This chain joins TRBV11-2 and TRBJ1-1; without DNA, the TCRdb call of TRBD1 cannot be checked. The germline V gene encodes CDR1 SGHAT and CDR2 FQNNGV. This CDR3 has 11 residues. The CDR3: CASFGGGEAFF.

The chain recombines TRBV5-5 with TRBJ2-7; TCRdb's D call, TRBD2, is unchecked because there is no DNA. The CDR3 runs to 12 residues. From germline, CDR1 is SGHKS and CDR2 YYEKEE (reference sequence). CDR3 loop: CASTLLGHEQYF.

The chain employs TRBV7-9 and TRBJ2-1. Germline V gene lookup returns CDR1 SEHNR and CDR2 FQNEAQ (reference sequence). The CDR3 spans 13 residues. CDR3 region: CASSATANNEQFF.

V and J are TRBV9 and TRBJ2-3. This CDR3 is built from 15 residues. From germline, CDR1 is SGDLS and CDR2 YYNGEE. The CDR3 spells CASSVAGSNTDTQYF.

V and J are TRBV6-6 and TRBJ2-7. The CDR3 spans 12 residues. CDR1 is MNHNY and CDR2 is SVGAGI in the germline V gene (reference sequence). The CDR3 spells CASSQVSYEQYF.

The rearrangement uses TRBV3-1 and TRBJ2-1; the D call from TCRdb, TRBD2, cannot be confirmed without DNA. CDR1 and CDR2 (germline): LGHDT, YNNKEL (reference sequence). The CDR3 sequence is 14 residues long. CDR3 region: CASSQVERAERQFF.

V and J are TRBV10-3 and TRBJ2-5. The CDR3 loop spans 16 amino acids. CDR1 is ENHRY and CDR2 is SYGVKD in the germline V gene. The CDR3 is CAISEPTSIYQETQYF.

V is TRBV20-1 and J is TRBJ2-1; TCRdb's D gene call, TRBD2, goes unchecked for lack of DNA. The CDR3 consists of 12 residues. Germline CDR1 is DFQATT and CDR2 is SNEGSKA (reference sequence). CDR3 residues: CSARDMGHEQFF.

The chain recombines TRBV29-1 with TRBJ2-2; TCRdb gives TRBD2 as the D gene, but with no DNA this cannot be confirmed. The CDR3 sequence is 13 residues long. Looked up from germline, CDR1 is SQVTM and CDR2 is ANQGSEA. CDR3 protein: CSTQREITGELFF.

The CDR3 reads CASSLSRQETQYF. This chain links TRBV7-9 with TRBJ2-5. Germline V gives CDR1 SEHNR, CDR2 FQNEAQ (reference sequence). CDR3 length: 13 amino acids.

The chain carries TRBV15 and TRBJ1-1; as DNA is missing, the TRBD1 call by TCRdb cannot be tested. CDR1 and CDR2 from the germline V gene are LNHNV and YYDKDF (reference sequence). This CDR3 region has 15 residues. The CDR3: CATSRRQGMNTEAFF.

The gene calls are TRBV15 and TRBJ2-1; checking the TCRdb D call of TRBD2 is not possible without DNA. This CDR3 spans 15 amino acids. Germline CDR1 and CDR2: LNHNV and YYDKDF (reference sequence). CDR3: CATSPLAGTYNEQFF. The full variable domain, rest sourced from reference TRBV15 and TRBJ2-1, is DAMVIQNPRYQVTQFGKPVTLSCSQTLNHNVMYWYQQKSSQAPKLLFHYYDKDFNNEADTPDNFQSRRPNTSFCFLDIRSPGLGDTAMYLCATSPLAGTYNEQFFGPGTRLTVL.

CDR3 protein: CASSLTTSGDTDTQYF. The chain combines TRBV7-3 with TRBJ2-3; TCRdb lists TRBD2, though no DNA is available to test this call. The CDR3 spans 16 residues. Germline V CDR1 and CDR2: SGHTA, FQGTGA.

This chain links TRBV5-1 with TRBJ2-7. This CDR3 contains 14 residues. CDR1 is SGHRS, CDR2 YFSETQ, per germline. The CDR3 is CASSLPSSSYEQYF.

J is TRBJ1-2 and V is TRBV7-8; the D call of TRBD1 rests on TCRdb alone, since no DNA is present to check it. Germline CDR1 and CDR2: SGHVS and FQNEAQ. CDR3 size: 12 residues. The CDR3 here is CASSTGGDGYTF.

This chain links TRBV6-2 or TRBV6-3 with TRBJ2-5; the TRBD2 assignment by TCRdb is unverifiable without DNA. Germline values: CDR1 MNHEY, CDR2 SVGEGT. The CDR3 contains 15 residues. Here the CDR3 reads CASSPANLGPETQYF.